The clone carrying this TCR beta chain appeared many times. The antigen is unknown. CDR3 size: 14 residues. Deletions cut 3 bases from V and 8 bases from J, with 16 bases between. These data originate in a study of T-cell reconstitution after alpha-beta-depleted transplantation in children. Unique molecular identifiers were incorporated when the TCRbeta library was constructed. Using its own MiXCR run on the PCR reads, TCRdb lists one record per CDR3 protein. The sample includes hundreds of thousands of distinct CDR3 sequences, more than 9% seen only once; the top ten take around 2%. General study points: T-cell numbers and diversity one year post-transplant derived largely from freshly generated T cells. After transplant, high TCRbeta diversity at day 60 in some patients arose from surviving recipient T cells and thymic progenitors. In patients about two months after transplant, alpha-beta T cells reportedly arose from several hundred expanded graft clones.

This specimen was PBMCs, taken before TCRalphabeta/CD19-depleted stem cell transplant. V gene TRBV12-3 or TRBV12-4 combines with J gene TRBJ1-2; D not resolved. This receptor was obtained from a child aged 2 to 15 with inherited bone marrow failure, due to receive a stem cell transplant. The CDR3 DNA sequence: TGTGCCAGCAGTTTTAGGCGGGAGGCGGGAGGCTACACCTTC. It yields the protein CASSFRREAGGYTF.